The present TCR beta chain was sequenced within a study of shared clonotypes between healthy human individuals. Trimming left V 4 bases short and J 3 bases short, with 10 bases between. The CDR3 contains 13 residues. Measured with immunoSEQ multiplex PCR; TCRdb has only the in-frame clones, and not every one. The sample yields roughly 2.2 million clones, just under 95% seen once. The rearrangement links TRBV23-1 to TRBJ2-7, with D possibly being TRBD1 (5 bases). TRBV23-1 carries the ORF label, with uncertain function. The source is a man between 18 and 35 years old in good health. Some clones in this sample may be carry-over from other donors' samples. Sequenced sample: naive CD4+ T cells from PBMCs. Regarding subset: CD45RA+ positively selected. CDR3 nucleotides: TGCGCCAGCAGTCTTGACAGACACTACGAGCAGTACTTC. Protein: CASSLDRHYEQYF.